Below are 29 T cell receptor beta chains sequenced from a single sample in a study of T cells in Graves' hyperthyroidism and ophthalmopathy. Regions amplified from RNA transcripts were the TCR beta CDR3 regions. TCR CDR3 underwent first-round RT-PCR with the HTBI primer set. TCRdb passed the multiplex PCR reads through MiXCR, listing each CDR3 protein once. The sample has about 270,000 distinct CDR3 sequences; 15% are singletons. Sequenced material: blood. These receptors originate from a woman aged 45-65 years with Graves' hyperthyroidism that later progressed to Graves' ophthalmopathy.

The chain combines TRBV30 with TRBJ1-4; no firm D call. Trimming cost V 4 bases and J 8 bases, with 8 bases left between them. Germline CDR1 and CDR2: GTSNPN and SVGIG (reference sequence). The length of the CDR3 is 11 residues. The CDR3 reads CAWIQGEKLFF. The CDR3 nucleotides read TGTGCCTGGATCCAAGGGGAAAAACTGTTTTTT.

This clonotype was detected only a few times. CDR3 nucleotide sequence: TGTGCCAGCAGTGAAGCGACCTTCACAGATACGCAGTATTTT. As protein: CASSEATFTDTQYF. The rearrangement uses TRBV6-1 and TRBJ2-3; no reliable D call. CDR1 MNHNS and CDR2 SASEGT come from the germline V gene. The V end lost 0 bases, the J end lost 2 bases, and 6 bases lay between the germline ends. The CDR3 is 14 amino acids.

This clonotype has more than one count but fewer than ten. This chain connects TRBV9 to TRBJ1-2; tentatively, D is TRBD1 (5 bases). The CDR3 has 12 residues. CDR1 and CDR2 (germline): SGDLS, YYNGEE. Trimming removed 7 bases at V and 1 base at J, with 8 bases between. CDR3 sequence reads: CASGGVNYGYTF. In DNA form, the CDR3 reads TGTGCCAGCGGAGGGGTTAACTATGGCTACACCTTC.

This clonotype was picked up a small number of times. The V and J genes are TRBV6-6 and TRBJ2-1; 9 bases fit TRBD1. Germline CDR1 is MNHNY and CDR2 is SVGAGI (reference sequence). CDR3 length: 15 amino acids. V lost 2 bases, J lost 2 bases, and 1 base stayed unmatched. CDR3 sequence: CASSYRDRAYNEQFF. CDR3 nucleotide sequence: TGTGCCAGCAGTTACCGGGACAGGGCCTACAATGAGCAGTTCTTC.

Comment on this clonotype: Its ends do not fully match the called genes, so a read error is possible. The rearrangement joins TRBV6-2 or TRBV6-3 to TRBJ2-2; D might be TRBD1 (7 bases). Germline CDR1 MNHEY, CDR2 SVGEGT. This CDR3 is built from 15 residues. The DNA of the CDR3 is TGTGCCAGCAGTCCGGACAGGACTGACACCGGGGGGCTGTTTTTT. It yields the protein CASSPDRTDTGGLFF.

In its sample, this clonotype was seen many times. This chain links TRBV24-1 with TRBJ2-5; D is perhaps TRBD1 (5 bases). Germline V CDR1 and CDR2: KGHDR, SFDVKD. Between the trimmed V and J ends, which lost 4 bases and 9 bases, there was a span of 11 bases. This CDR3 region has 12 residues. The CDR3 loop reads CATSDQGRPQYF. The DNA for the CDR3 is TGTGCCACCAGTGACCAGGGCCGGCCCCAGTACTTC.

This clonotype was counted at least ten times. As DNA, the CDR3 is TGTGCCTGGAGTGCGGGGGATAATTCACCCCTCCACTTT. This sequence encodes CAWSAGDNSPLHF. The V call is TRBV30, the J call TRBJ1-6; a weak D match, TRBD1 (5 bases). The germline CDR1 and CDR2 sequences are GTSNPN and SVGIG (reference sequence). Trimming stripped 1 base from V and 5 bases from J, with 6 bases between. There are 13 residues in the CDR3.

This chain's CDR3 is CASSLIMGTQYF. CDR3 nucleotide sequence: TGCGCCAGCAGCTTGATTATGGGTACGCAGTATTTT. The V gene is TRBV5-1, the J gene TRBJ2-3; D unclear. V lost 1 base, J lost 8 bases, and 8 bases lay in between. Looked up from germline, CDR1 is SGHRS and CDR2 is YFSETQ. CDR3 length: 12 amino acids.

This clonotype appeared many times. DNA of the CDR3: TGTGCCACCAGTGATTCCGGGACAGGGTTCCTCTATGGCTACACCTTC. Protein product: CATSDSGTGFLYGYTF. The rearrangement links TRBV24-1 to TRBJ1-2; 9 nucleotides line up with TRBD1. Trimming cost V 2 bases and J 4 bases; bases outside gene matches: 7. This CDR3 region has 16 residues. CDR1 KGHDR and CDR2 SFDVKD come from the germline V gene.

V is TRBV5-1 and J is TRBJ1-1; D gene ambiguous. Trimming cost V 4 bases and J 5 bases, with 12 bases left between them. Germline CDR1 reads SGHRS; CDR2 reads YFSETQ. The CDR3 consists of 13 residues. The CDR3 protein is CASSPNVGTEAFF. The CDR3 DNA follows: TGCGCCAGCAGCCCTAATGTCGGTACTGAAGCTTTCTTT. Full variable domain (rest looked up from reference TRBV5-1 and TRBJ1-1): KAGVTQTPRYLIKTRGQQVTLSCSPISGHRSVSWYQQTPGQGLQFLFEYFSETQRNKGNFPGRFSGRQFSNSRSEMNVSTLELGDSALYLCASSPNVGTEAFFGQGTRLTVV.

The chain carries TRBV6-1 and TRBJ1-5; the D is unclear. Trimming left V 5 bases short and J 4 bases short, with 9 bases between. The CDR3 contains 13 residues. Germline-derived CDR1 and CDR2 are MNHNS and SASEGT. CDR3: CASSPDWNQPQHF. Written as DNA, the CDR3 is TGTGCCAGCAGTCCCGACTGGAATCAGCCCCAGCATTTT.

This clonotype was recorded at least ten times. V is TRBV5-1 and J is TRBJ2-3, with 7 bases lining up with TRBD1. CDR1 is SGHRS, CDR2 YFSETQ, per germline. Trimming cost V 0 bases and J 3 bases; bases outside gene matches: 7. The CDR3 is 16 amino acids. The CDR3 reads CASSLVRDSSTDTQYF. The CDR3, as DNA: TGCGCCAGCAGCTTGGTCCGGGACAGTTCGACAGATACGCAGTATTTT.

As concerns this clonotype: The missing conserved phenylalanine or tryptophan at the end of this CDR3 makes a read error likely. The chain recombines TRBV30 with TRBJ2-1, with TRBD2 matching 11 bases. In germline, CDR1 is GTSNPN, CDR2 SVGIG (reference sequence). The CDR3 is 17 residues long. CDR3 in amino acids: CAWRGTSGLLSYNGQFL. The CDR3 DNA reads TGTGCCTGGAGGGGGACTAGCGGCCTATTATCCTACAATGGGCAGTTCCTC.

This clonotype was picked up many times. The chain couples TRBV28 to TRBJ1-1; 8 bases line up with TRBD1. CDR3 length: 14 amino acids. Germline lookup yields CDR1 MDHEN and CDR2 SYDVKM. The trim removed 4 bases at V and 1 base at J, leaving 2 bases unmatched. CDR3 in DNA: TGTGCCAGCAGTTGGACAGGGCCGAACACTGAAGCTTTCTTT. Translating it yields CASSWTGPNTEAFF. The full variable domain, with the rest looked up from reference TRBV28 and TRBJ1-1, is DVKVTQSSRYLVKRTGEKVFLECVQDMDHENMFWYRQDPGLGLRLIYFSYDVKMKEKGDIPEGYSVSREKKERFSLILESASTNQTSMYLCASSWTGPNTEAFFGQGTRLTVV.

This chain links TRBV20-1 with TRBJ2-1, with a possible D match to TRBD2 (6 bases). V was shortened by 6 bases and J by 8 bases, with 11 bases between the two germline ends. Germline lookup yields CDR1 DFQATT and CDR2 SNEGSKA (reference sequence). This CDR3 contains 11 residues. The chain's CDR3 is CSAGGPHEQFF. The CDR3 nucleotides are TGCAGTGCCGGAGGGCCTCATGAGCAGTTCTTC.

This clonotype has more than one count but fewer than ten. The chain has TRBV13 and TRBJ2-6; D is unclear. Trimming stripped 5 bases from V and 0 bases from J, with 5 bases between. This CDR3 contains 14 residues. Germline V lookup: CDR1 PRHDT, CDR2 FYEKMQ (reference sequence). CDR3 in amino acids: CASSDRSGANVLTF. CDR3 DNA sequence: TGTGCCAGCAGCGATCGCTCTGGGGCCAACGTCCTGACTTTC. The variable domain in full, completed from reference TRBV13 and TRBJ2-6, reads AAGVIQSPRHLIKEKRETATLKCYPIPRHDTVYWYQQGPGQDPQFLISFYEKMQSDKGSIPDRFSAQQFSDYHSELNMSSLELGDSALYFCASSDRSGANVLTFGAGSRLTVL.

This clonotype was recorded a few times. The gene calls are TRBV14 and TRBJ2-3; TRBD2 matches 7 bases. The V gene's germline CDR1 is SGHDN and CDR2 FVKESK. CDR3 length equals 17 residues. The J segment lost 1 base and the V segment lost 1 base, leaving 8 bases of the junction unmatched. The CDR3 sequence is CASSQVGAGSGTDTQYF. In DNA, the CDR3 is TGTGCCAGCAGCCAAGTGGGAGCGGGATCGGGCACAGATACGCAGTATTTT. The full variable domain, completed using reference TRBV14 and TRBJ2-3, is EAGVTQFPSHSVIEKGQTVTLRCDPISGHDNLYWYRRVMGKEIKFLLHFVKESKQDESGMPNNRFLAERTGGTYSTLKVQPAELEDSGVYFCASSQVGAGSGTDTQYFGPGTRLTVL.

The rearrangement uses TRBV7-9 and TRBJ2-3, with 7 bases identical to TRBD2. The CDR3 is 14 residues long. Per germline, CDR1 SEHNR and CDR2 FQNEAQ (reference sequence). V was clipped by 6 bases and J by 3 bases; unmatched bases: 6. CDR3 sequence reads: CASSPVGRTDTQYF. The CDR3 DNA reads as TGTGCCAGCAGTCCCGTCGGGAGGACAGATACGCAGTATTTT.

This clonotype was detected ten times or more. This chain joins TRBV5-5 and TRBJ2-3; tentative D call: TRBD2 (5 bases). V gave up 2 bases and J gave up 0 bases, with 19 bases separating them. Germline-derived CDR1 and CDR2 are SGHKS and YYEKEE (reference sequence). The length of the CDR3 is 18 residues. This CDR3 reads CASSLSGKGRGSTDTQYF. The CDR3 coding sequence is TGTGCCAGCAGCTTAAGCGGAAAAGGGCGAGGGAGCACAGATACGCAGTATTTT.

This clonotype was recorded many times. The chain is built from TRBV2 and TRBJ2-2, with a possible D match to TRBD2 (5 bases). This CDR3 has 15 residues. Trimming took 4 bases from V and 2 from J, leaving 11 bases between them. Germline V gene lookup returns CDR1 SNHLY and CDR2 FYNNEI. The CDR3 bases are TGTGCCAGCAGTGGCCGGGGATCTAACACCGGGGAGCTGTTTTTT. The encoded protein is CASSGRGSNTGELFF.

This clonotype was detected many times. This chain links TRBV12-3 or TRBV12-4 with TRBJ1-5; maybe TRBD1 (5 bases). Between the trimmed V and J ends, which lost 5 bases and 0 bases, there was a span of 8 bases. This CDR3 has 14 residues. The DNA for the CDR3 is TGTGCCAGCAGTCGAGGGGATAGCAATCAGCCCCAGCATTTT. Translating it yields CASSRGDSNQPQHF.

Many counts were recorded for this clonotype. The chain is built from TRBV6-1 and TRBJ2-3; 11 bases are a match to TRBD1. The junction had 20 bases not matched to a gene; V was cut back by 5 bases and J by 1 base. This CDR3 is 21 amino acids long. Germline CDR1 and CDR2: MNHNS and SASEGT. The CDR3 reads CASSFPRTGGGVGVGTDTQYF. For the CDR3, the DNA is TGTGCCAGCAGTTTCCCCCGGACAGGGGGCGGAGTAGGGGTAGGCACAGATACGCAGTATTTT.

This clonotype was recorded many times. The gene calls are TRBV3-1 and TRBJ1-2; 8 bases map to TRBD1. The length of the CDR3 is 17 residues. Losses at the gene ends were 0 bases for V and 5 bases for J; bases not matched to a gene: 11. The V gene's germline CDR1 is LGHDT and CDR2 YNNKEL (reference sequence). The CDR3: CASSQEVGRTGRYGYTF. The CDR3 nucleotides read TGTGCCAGCAGCCAAGAAGTCGGGCGGACAGGGCGGTATGGCTACACCTTC.

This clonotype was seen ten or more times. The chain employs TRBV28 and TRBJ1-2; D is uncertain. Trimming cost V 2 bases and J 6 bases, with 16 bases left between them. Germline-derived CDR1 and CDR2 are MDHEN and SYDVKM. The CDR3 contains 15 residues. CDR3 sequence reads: CASSLGTSLGNGYTF. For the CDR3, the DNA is TGTGCCAGCAGTTTAGGCACATCCCTAGGGAATGGCTACACCTTC.

CDR3 coding DNA: TGTGCCAGCAGTTACTCTCCGGGAGATCAAGATCCCCGCAAAAATGAGCAGTTCTTC. Encoded protein: CASSYSPGDQDPRKNEQFF. The chain uses TRBV6-2 or TRBV6-3 and TRBJ2-1, with D possibly being TRBD2 (6 bases). With 0 bases removed from V and 7 bases from J, the gap between germline ends came to 25 bases. Germline assignment: CDR1 MNHEY and CDR2 SVGEGT. This CDR3 is 19 amino acids long.

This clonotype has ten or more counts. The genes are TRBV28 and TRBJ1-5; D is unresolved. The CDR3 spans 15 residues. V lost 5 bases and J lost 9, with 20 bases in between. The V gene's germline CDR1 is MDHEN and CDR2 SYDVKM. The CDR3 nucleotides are TGTGCCAGCAGTGCCTCGCAGGCCCCTGGTGGGCCCCAGCATTTT. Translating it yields CASSASQAPGGPQHF.

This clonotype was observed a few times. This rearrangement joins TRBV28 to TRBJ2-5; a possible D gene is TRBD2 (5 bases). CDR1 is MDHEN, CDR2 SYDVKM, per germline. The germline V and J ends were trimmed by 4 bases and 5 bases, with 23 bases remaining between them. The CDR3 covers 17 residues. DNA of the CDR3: TGTGCCAGCAGTTATGGGCGATTTGGACTGGCAGCGGAGACCCAGTACTTC. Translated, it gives CASSYGRFGLAAETQYF.

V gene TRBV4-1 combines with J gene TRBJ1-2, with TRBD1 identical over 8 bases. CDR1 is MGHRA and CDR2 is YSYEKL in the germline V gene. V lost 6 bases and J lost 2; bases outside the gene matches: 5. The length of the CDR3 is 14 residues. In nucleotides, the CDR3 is TGCGCCAGCAGGGCGGCAGGGGGCAACTATGGCTACACCTTC. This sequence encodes CASRAAGGNYGYTF.

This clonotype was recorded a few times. The CDR3 DNA reads TGTGCCAGTAGTATGGGCTCAGGCATCGATGAGCAGTTCTTC. Encoded protein: CASSMGSGIDEQFF. The chain combines TRBV19 with TRBJ2-1; D uncertain. Trimming removed 3 bases from V and 8 bases from J, with 14 bases in between. This CDR3 is 14 amino acids long. CDR1 LNHDA and CDR2 SQIVND come from the germline V gene (reference sequence). Supplemented by reference TRBV19 and TRBJ2-1, the full variable domain reads DGGITQSPKYLFRKEGQNVTLSCEQNLNHDAMYWYRQDPGQGLRLIYYSQIVNDFQKGDIAEGYSVSREKKESFPLTVTSAQKNPTAFYLCASSMGSGIDEQFFGPGTRLTVL.